The clone carrying this TCR beta chain was observed a single time. Positively selected for CCR7, the CD45RO-negative cells used as naive CD8 cells excluded terminally differentiated effector memory CD45RA+ cells. Looked up from germline, CDR1 is MDHEN and CDR2 is SYDVKM. CDR3 length: 14 residues. J gave up 0 bases and V 10 bases, and 7 bases lay outside the gene matches. These data belong to a study of shared clonotypes between healthy human individuals. The assay was immunoSEQ multiplex PCR, and TCRdb's table has in-frame clones only and misses some. The table has around 2.1 million clones, roughly 91% seen once; the top ten hold 1.5% to 2%.

This clonotype originated in a young man in good health. Some clones in this sample may be carry-over from other donors' samples. The sample was naive CD8+ T cells from PBMCs. This chain joins TRBV28 and TRBJ2-3, with 7 bases identical to TRBD1. This CDR3 reads CATLDRPSTDTQYF. The CDR3 DNA is TGTGCCACTTTGGACAGGCCGAGCACAGATACGCAGTATTTT.